This record looks at one T cell receptor (beta chain) sequence and its context. No antigen is known for it. TCRdb's table, derived via immunoSEQ multiplex PCR, lists solely in-frame clones and lacks some. The sample lists about 150,000 clones; about 90% were seen once. The CDR3 is made up of 18 amino acids. V was cut by 0 bases and J by 7 bases, with 19 bases left in between. In germline, CDR1 is LGHDT, CDR2 YNNKEL (reference sequence). The sample is drawn from a study of T cell responses to AZD1222 COVID-19 vaccine. Study conclusions and caveats: A mostly white British donor set with more females was recruited, and clonal diversity was possibly underestimated. Unmutated variant regions are reportedly targeted by nearly half of spike-specific TCRs. With two AZD1222 doses given, Spike-specific TCR breadth and depth both rose.

The material was peripheral blood, obtained 28 days after the second dose of the MenACWY control vaccine. The source of this sequence is an adult who received the MenACWY meningococcal vaccine as a control. V and J are TRBV3-1 (or the pseudogene TRBV3-2) and TRBJ1-6, with D tentatively TRBD1 (5 bases). The CDR3: CASSQDPQGTLLNSPLHF. CDR3 DNA: TGTGCCAGCAGCCAAGACCCCCAGGGAACCCTATTGAATTCACCCCTCCACTTT.